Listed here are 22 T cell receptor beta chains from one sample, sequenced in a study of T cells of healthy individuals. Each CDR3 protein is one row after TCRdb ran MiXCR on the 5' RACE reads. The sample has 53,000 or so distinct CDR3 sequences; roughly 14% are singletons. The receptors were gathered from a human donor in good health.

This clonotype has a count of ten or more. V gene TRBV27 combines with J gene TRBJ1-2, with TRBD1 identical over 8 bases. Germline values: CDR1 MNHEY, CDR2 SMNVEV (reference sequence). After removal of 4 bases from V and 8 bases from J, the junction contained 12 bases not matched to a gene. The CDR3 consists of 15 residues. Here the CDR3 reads CASSSRQGMLGGYTF. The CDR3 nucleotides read TGTGCCAGCAGTTCACGACAGGGGATGCTGGGAGGCTACACCTTC.

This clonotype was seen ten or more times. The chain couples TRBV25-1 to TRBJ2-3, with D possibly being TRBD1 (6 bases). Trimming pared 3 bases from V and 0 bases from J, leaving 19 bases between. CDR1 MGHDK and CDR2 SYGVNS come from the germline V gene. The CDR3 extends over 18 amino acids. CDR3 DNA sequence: TGTGCCAGCAGTGACCCCTCCAGGGGTGCAGGTAGCACAGATACGCAGTATTTT. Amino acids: CASSDPSRGAGSTDTQYF.

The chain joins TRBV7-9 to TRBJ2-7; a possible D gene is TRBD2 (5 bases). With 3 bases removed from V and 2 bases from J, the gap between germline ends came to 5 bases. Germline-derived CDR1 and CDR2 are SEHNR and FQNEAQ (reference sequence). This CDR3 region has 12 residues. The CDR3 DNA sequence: TGTGCCAGCAGCTTGACTACCTACGAGCAGTACTTC. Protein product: CASSLTTYEQYF.

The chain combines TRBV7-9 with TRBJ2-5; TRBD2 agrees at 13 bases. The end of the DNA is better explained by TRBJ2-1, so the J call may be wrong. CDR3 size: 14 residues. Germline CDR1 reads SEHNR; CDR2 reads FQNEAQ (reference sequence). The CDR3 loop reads CASSTSGRADEQFF. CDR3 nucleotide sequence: TGTGCCAGCAGTACTAGCGGGAGGGCCGATGAGCAGTTCTTC.

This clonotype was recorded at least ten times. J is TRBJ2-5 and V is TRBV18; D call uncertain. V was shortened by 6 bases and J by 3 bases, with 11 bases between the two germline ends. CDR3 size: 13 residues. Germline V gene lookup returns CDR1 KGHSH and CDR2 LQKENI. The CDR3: CASSGSFEETQYF. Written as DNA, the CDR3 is TGTGCCAGCTCTGGGTCATTCGAAGAGACCCAGTACTTC.

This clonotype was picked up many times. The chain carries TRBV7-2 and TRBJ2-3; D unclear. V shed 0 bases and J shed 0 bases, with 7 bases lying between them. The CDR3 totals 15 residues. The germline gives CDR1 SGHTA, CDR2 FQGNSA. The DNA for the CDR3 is TGTGCCAGCAGCTTAGCTGGTCTTAGCACAGATACGCAGTATTTT. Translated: CASSLAGLSTDTQYF.

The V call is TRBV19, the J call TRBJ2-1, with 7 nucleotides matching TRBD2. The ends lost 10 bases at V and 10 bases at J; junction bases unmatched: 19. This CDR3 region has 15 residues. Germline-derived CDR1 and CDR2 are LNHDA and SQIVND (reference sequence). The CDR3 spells CATSGGSGKGREQFF. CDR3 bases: TGTGCCACCTCGGGTGGAAGCGGGAAAGGGAGGGAGCAGTTCTTC.

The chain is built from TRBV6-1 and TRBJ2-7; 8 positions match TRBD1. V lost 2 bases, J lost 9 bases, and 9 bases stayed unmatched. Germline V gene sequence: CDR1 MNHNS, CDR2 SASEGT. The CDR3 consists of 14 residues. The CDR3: CASSELPGGYGQYF. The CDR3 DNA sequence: TGTGCCAGCAGTGAACTTCCAGGGGGCTATGGGCAGTACTTC.

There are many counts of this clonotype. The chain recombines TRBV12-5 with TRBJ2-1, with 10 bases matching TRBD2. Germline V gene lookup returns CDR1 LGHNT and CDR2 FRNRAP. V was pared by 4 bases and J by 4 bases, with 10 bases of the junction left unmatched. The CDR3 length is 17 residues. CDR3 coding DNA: TGTGCTAGTGGTTCCCCAGCGGGAGGGGCCTCTTACAATGAGCAGTTCTTC. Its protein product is CASGSPAGGASYNEQFF.

CDR3 amino acids: CASIGRQGANPYNEQFF. The CDR3 DNA follows: TGTGCCAGCATCGGCAGGCAGGGGGCTAACCCATACAATGAGCAGTTCTTC. The chain has TRBV25-1 and TRBJ2-1, with 8 bases identical to TRBD1. The CDR3 is 17 amino acids. Trimming removed 7 bases from V and 4 bases from J; junction bases left unmatched: 15. The germline gives CDR1 MGHDK, CDR2 SYGVNS.

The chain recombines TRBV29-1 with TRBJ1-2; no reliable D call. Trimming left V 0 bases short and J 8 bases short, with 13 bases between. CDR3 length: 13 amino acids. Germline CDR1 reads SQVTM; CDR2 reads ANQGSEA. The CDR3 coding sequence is TGCAGCGTTGAAGAAAGGGATACCTTGGGCTACACCTTC. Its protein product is CSVEERDTLGYTF.

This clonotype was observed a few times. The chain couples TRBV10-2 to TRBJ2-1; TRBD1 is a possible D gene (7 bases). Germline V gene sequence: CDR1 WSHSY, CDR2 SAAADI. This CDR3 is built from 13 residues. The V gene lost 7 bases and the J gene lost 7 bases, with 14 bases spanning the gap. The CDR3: CASMQGGVNEQFF. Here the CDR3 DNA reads TGCGCCAGCATGCAGGGGGGCGTAAATGAGCAGTTCTTC.

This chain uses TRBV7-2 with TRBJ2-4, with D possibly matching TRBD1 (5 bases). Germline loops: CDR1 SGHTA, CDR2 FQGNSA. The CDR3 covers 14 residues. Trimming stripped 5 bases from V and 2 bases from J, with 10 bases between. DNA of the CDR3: TGTGCCAGCAGCCCAGGGTTAACCAAAAACATTCAGTACTTC. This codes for CASSPGLTKNIQYF.

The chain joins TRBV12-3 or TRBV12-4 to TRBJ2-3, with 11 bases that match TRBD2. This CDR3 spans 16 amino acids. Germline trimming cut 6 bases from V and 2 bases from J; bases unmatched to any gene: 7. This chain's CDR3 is CASSPGTSGHTDTQYF. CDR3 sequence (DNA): TGTGCCAGCAGCCCCGGGACTAGCGGCCACACAGATACGCAGTATTTT.

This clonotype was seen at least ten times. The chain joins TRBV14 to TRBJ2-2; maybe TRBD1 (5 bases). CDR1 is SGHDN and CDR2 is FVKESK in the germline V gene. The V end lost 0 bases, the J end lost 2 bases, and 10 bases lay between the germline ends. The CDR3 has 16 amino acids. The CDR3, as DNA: TGTGCCAGCAGCCAAGAAGACAGTCCCAACACCGGGGAGCTGTTTTTT. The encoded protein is CASSQEDSPNTGELFF.

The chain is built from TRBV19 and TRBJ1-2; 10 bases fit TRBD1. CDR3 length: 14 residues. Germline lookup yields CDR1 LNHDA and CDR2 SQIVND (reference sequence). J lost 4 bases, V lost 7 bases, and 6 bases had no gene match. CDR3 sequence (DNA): TGTGCCAGTATCGGGACAGGGGCCACCTATGGCTACACCTTC. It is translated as CASIGTGATYGYTF. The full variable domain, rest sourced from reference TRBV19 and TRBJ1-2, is DGGITQSPKYLFRKEGQNVTLSCEQNLNHDAMYWYRQDPGQGLRLIYYSQIVNDFQKGDIAEGYSVSREKKESFPLTVTSAQKNPTAFYLCASIGTGATYGYTFGSGTRLTVV.

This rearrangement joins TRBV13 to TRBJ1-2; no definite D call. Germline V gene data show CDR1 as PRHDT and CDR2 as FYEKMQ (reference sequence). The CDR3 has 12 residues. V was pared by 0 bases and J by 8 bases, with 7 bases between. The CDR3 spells CASSLGTDGYTF. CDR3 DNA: TGTGCCAGCAGCTTAGGAACAGACGGCTACACCTTC.

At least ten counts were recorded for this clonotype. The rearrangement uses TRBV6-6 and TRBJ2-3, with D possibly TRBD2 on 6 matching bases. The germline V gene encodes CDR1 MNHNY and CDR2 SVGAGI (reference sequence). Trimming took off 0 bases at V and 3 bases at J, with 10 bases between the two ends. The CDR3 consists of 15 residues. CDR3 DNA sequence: TGTGCCAGCAGTTACTCGGGGGGAGGTACAGATACGCAGTATTTT. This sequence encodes CASSYSGGGTDTQYF.

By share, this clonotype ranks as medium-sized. CDR3 coding DNA: TGTGCCAGCAGTTCGGGACAGGGTGGGTCACCCCTCCACTTT. Protein sequence: CASSSGQGGSPLHF. This chain joins TRBV6-6 and TRBJ1-6; the match to TRBD1 covers 9 bases. This CDR3 has 14 residues. Germline lookup yields CDR1 MNHNY and CDR2 SVGAGI (reference sequence). V was clipped by 4 bases and J by 10 bases; unmatched bases: 5.

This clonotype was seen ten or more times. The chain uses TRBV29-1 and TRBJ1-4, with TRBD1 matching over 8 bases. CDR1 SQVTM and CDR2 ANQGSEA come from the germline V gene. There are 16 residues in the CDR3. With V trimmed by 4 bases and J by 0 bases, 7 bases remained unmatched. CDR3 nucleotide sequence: TGCAGCGTTGGAGGACAGGGATCCTCAACTAATGAAAAACTGTTTTTT. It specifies CSVGGQGSSTNEKLFF.

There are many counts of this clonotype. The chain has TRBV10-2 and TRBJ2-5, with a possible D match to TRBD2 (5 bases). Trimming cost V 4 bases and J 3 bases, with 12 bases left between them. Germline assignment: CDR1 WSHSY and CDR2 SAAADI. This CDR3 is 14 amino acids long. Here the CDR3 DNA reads TGCGCCAGCAGTGTTGCGGGCTCGGAAGAGACCCAGTACTTC. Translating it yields CASSVAGSEETQYF.

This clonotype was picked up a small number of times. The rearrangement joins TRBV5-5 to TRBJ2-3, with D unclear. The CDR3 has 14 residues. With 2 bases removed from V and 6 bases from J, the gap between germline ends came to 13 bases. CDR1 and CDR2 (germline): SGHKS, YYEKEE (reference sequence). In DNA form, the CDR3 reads TGTGCCAGCAGCTTTCAACTCGATAGGGATACGCAGTATTTT. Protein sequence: CASSFQLDRDTQYF. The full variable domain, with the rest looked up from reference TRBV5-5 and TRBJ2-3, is DAGVTQSPTHLIKTRGQQVTLRCSPISGHKSVSWYQQVLGQGPQFIFQYYEKEERGRGNFPDRFSARQFPNYSSELNVNALLLGDSALYLCASSFQLDRDTQYFGPGTRLTVL.